This is a list of T cell receptor beta chains from one sample in a study of blood T cell repertoires in COVID-19. Here immunoSEQ multiplex PCR was the method, and the copy in TCRdb shows in-frame clones only, minus some. The sample contains 250,000 or so clones, approximately 86% of which appear only once. Source material: peripheral blood. The receptors were sampled from a young man with active or convalescent COVID-19. CDR3s include the opening cysteine and the closing phenylalanine or tryptophan. The D gene is left open where the match is weak. Clone size is shown for a subset of rows, as once, few, many or a class of expanded clone.

j_call clone_size v_call d_call cdr3_nt cdr3_aa
TRBJ2-7 - TRBV18 TRBD1 TGTGCCAGCTCGCTATCTGCCGGGACAGGGGGACCCGAGCAGTACTTC CASSLSAGTGGPEQYF
TRBJ2-5 once TRBV25-1 TRBD2 TGTGCCAGCAGTGGACTAGCGGGGGGTCCCGTTGAGACCCAGTACTTC CASSGLAGGPVETQYF
TRBJ2-5 - TRBV5-1 TRBD2 TGCGCCAGCAGACTGGCGGGGGACTACCAAGAGACCCAGTACTTC CASRLAGDYQETQYF
TRBJ1-1 - TRBV11-2 TRBD1 TGTGCCAGCAGCGAACTACGGGACAGGGTAATCTCCTTT CASSELRDRVISF
TRBJ2-2 - TRBV7-2 - TGTGCCAGCAGCTCCGGACTGGCGGGCACCGGGGAGCTGTTTTTT CASSSGLAGTGELFF
TRBJ1-1 - TRBV5-4 - TGTGCCAGCAGCCTACCCGGCAGGAGGACTGAAGCTTTCTTT CASSLPGRRTEAFF
TRBJ2-2 - TRBV4-1 TRBD1 TGCGCCAGCAGCCAAGAGGGGACAGGGCGGGCCGGGGAGCTGTTTTTT CASSQEGTGRAGELFF
TRBJ2-1 - TRBV27 TRBD1 TGTGCCAGCAGTGCCAGGGGGAATGAGCAGTTCTTC CASSARGNEQFF
TRBJ1-2 - TRBV16 TRBD1 TGTGCCAGCAGCCAATCGAACCGACAGGGGGGGAACTATGGCTACACCTTC CASSQSNRQGGNYGYTF
TRBJ1-6 - TRBV29-1 - TGCAGCGTTGAAGGGGAGGTTGATTCACCCCTCCACTTT CSVEGEVDSPLHF
TRBJ2-2 - TRBV3-1/TRBV3-2 TRBD2 TGTGCCAGCAGCGAAGCGATTGGGACTAGTCCCGGGGAGCTGTTTTTT CASSEAIGTSPGELFF
TRBJ2-3 - TRBV6-5 - TGTGCCAGCAGTTACTCGAGCGGAAGAAGCACAGATACGCAGTATTTT CASSYSSGRSTDTQYF
TRBJ2-1 - TRBV3-1/TRBV3-2 TRBD2 TGTGCCAGCAGCCGGGGACTAGCGGAGCCCAATGAGCAGTTCTTC CASSRGLAEPNEQFF
TRBJ2-1 - TRBV4-1 - TGCGCCAGCAGCCAAGATCGGTCCCCTAGTAATGAGCAGTTCTTC CASSQDRSPSNEQFF
TRBJ1-2 few TRBV15 TRBD1 TGTGCCACCAGCAGAACAGGGGGCGGCAACTATGGCTACACCTTC CATSRTGGGNYGYTF
TRBJ1-1 - TRBV30 - TGTGCCTGGAGTGGGGGCGGGAACACTGAAGCTTTCTTT CAWSGGGNTEAFF
TRBJ1-5 once TRBV6-1 TRBD1 TGTGCCAGCAGTGAAGACGGAACAGGGGCTCGTCAGCCCCAGCATTTT CASSEDGTGARQPQHF
TRBJ2-7 - TRBV6-5 TRBD1 TGTGCCACCGGGGACAGGGTGAAAGAGCAGTACTTC CATGDRVKEQYF
TRBJ1-5 - TRBV3-1/TRBV3-2 - TGTGCCAGCAGCCAAGATCCGGGAAGCAATCAGCCCCAGCATTTT CASSQDPGSNQPQHF
TRBJ1-1 - TRBV7-9 - TGTGCCAGCAGCTACGGGTGGAACACTGAAGCTTTCTTT CASSYGWNTEAFF
TRBJ1-1 many TRBV6-2/TRBV6-3 - TGTGCCAGCAGTCCACAGGAATACACTGAAGCTTTCTTT CASSPQEYTEAFF
TRBJ2-1 - TRBV9 TRBD2 TGTGCCAGCAGCGTAGTCGGTAGCGGGGGGGCTTATTCATCCGAGCAGTTCTTC CASSVVGSGGAYSSEQFF
TRBJ1-2 - TRBV9 - TGTGCCAGCAGCGCTAGGGACTTCAAGCTCTATGGCTACACCTTC CASSARDFKLYGYTF
TRBJ1-4 - TRBV4-1 - TGCGCCAGCAGCCAAGTAACGGCTAATGAAAAACTGTTTTTT CASSQVTANEKLFF
TRBJ2-5 - TRBV6-5 TRBD1 TGTGCCAGCAGTCGTCCCGGGACAGCCCAAGAGACCCAGTACTTC CASSRPGTAQETQYF
TRBJ2-7 - TRBV6-5 TRBD1 TGTGCCAGCACCCCCGGGACAGGAACCTACGAGCAGTACTTC CASTPGTGTYEQYF
TRBJ1-5 - TRBV15 - TGTGCCACCAGCAGAGATCCACAGGTGGCACAGCCCCAGCATTTT CATSRDPQVAQPQHF
TRBJ1-1 - TRBV3-1/TRBV3-2 - TGTGCCAGCAGCCAAGATCTGGGGGCAGGGTGGGGCACTGAAGCTTTCTTT CASSQDLGAGWGTEAFF
TRBJ1-6 - TRBV18 TRBD1 TGTGCCAGCTCACCAAACATCGCCCGACAGGGCAGTAATTCACCCCTCCACTTT CASSPNIARQGSNSPLHF
TRBJ2-3 - TRBV30 TRBD2 TGTGCCTGGAGTAGCGGGGACTCCACAGATACGCAGTATTTT CAWSSGDSTDTQYF
TRBJ2-2 - TRBV5-4 TRBD1 TGTGCCAGCAGGAATACCGGGACAGGGTTCACCGGGGAGCTGTTTTTT CASRNTGTGFTGELFF
TRBJ1-2 - TRBV5-1 - TGCGCCAGCAGCTCGACGCCCGGGGAGGACTATGGCTACACCTTC CASSSTPGEDYGYTF
TRBJ2-3 - TRBV11-2 - TGTGCCAGCAGCTTAGATCGCGGGGCATTCACAGATACGCAGTATTTT CASSLDRGAFTDTQYF
TRBJ2-1 - TRBV18 - TGTGCCAGCTCACCAAGTGGCAGATACAATGAGCAGTTCTTC CASSPSGRYNEQFF
TRBJ2-1 - TRBV9 - TGTGCCAGCGGAGAAGCCTACAATGAGCAGTTCTTC CASGEAYNEQFF
TRBJ2-5 - TRBV11-2 TRBD2 TGTGCCAGCAGCCGCGGACTAGCGGGGTCAGAAGAGACCCAGTACTTC CASSRGLAGSEETQYF
TRBJ1-6 - TRBV4-1 - TGCGCCAGCAGCCACCTGAGGGGGGGAAATTCACCCCTCCACTTT CASSHLRGGNSPLHF
TRBJ1-2 - TRBV12-5 - TGTGCTAGTGGTTTGGAGTCGAGAGGCTACACCTTC CASGLESRGYTF
TRBJ2-2 many TRBV15 - TGTGCCACCAGCTCTGGAGTGGCCGGGGAGCTGTTTTTT CATSSGVAGELFF
TRBJ2-7 - TRBV10-2 TRBD2 TGCGCCAGCACGTCTAGCGGATCCTACGAGCAGTACTTC CASTSSGSYEQYF
TRBJ1-1 - TRBV7-2 - TGTGCCAGCAGCTTAGTCCGGGGGAACACTGAAGCTTTCTTT CASSLVRGNTEAFF
TRBJ1-4 - TRBV15 - TGTGCCACAGGGGCGGACTATAATGAAAAACTGTTTTTT CATGADYNEKLFF
TRBJ2-7 - TRBV6-5 - TGTGCCACCAGCCAAATGTACGAGCAGTACTTC CATSQMYEQYF
TRBJ1-2 few TRBV7-2 TRBD1 TGTGCCAGCAGCTTATTACGGACAGGGATTGGCTACACCTTC CASSLLRTGIGYTF
TRBJ2-3 once TRBV27 - TGTGCCAGCAGTCCGGACTCTCCCATTCTTCAGTATTTT CASSPDSPILQYF
TRBJ2-2 - TRBV19 TRBD1 TGTGCCAGTGATCAGGCCACTGGAGACAGGGGATATACCGGGGAGCTGTTTTTT CASDQATGDRGYTGELFF
TRBJ2-2 - TRBV5-1 - TGCGCCAGCAGCTTGGTTAGCGGCATTGGAACCGGGGAGCTGTTTTTT CASSLVSGIGTGELFF
TRBJ1-3 - TRBV7-2 - TGTGCCAGCAGCTTAGCCAGGCCTGGAAACACCATATATTTT CASSLARPGNTIYF
TRBJ2-3 - TRBV2 - TGTGCCAGCACTTCAAGCAGGTTCGCCACAGATACGCAGTATTTT CASTSSRFATDTQYF
TRBJ1-1 - TRBV7-9 TRBD1 TGTGCCAGCAGCTCGACAGGGGCCCTGAACACTGAAGCTTTCTTT CASSSTGALNTEAFF
TRBJ2-1 - TRBV5-4 TRBD2 TGTGCCAGCAGCGTAACTAGCGGGGGGGCCAATGAGCAGTTCTTC CASSVTSGGANEQFF
TRBJ2-5 - TRBV6-5 - TGTGCCACCTCTCGGACATTCCAAGAGACCCAGTACTTC CATSRTFQETQYF
TRBJ2-7 - TRBV13 - TGTGCCAGCAGCCCCACCGGAGGGGGGGGATATCCCTACGAGCAGTACTTC CASSPTGGGGYPYEQYF
TRBJ2-7 - TRBV5-4 TRBD1 TGTGCCAGCAGCCGAAATTCGGACAGGAGCTCCTACGAGCAGTACTTC CASSRNSDRSSYEQYF